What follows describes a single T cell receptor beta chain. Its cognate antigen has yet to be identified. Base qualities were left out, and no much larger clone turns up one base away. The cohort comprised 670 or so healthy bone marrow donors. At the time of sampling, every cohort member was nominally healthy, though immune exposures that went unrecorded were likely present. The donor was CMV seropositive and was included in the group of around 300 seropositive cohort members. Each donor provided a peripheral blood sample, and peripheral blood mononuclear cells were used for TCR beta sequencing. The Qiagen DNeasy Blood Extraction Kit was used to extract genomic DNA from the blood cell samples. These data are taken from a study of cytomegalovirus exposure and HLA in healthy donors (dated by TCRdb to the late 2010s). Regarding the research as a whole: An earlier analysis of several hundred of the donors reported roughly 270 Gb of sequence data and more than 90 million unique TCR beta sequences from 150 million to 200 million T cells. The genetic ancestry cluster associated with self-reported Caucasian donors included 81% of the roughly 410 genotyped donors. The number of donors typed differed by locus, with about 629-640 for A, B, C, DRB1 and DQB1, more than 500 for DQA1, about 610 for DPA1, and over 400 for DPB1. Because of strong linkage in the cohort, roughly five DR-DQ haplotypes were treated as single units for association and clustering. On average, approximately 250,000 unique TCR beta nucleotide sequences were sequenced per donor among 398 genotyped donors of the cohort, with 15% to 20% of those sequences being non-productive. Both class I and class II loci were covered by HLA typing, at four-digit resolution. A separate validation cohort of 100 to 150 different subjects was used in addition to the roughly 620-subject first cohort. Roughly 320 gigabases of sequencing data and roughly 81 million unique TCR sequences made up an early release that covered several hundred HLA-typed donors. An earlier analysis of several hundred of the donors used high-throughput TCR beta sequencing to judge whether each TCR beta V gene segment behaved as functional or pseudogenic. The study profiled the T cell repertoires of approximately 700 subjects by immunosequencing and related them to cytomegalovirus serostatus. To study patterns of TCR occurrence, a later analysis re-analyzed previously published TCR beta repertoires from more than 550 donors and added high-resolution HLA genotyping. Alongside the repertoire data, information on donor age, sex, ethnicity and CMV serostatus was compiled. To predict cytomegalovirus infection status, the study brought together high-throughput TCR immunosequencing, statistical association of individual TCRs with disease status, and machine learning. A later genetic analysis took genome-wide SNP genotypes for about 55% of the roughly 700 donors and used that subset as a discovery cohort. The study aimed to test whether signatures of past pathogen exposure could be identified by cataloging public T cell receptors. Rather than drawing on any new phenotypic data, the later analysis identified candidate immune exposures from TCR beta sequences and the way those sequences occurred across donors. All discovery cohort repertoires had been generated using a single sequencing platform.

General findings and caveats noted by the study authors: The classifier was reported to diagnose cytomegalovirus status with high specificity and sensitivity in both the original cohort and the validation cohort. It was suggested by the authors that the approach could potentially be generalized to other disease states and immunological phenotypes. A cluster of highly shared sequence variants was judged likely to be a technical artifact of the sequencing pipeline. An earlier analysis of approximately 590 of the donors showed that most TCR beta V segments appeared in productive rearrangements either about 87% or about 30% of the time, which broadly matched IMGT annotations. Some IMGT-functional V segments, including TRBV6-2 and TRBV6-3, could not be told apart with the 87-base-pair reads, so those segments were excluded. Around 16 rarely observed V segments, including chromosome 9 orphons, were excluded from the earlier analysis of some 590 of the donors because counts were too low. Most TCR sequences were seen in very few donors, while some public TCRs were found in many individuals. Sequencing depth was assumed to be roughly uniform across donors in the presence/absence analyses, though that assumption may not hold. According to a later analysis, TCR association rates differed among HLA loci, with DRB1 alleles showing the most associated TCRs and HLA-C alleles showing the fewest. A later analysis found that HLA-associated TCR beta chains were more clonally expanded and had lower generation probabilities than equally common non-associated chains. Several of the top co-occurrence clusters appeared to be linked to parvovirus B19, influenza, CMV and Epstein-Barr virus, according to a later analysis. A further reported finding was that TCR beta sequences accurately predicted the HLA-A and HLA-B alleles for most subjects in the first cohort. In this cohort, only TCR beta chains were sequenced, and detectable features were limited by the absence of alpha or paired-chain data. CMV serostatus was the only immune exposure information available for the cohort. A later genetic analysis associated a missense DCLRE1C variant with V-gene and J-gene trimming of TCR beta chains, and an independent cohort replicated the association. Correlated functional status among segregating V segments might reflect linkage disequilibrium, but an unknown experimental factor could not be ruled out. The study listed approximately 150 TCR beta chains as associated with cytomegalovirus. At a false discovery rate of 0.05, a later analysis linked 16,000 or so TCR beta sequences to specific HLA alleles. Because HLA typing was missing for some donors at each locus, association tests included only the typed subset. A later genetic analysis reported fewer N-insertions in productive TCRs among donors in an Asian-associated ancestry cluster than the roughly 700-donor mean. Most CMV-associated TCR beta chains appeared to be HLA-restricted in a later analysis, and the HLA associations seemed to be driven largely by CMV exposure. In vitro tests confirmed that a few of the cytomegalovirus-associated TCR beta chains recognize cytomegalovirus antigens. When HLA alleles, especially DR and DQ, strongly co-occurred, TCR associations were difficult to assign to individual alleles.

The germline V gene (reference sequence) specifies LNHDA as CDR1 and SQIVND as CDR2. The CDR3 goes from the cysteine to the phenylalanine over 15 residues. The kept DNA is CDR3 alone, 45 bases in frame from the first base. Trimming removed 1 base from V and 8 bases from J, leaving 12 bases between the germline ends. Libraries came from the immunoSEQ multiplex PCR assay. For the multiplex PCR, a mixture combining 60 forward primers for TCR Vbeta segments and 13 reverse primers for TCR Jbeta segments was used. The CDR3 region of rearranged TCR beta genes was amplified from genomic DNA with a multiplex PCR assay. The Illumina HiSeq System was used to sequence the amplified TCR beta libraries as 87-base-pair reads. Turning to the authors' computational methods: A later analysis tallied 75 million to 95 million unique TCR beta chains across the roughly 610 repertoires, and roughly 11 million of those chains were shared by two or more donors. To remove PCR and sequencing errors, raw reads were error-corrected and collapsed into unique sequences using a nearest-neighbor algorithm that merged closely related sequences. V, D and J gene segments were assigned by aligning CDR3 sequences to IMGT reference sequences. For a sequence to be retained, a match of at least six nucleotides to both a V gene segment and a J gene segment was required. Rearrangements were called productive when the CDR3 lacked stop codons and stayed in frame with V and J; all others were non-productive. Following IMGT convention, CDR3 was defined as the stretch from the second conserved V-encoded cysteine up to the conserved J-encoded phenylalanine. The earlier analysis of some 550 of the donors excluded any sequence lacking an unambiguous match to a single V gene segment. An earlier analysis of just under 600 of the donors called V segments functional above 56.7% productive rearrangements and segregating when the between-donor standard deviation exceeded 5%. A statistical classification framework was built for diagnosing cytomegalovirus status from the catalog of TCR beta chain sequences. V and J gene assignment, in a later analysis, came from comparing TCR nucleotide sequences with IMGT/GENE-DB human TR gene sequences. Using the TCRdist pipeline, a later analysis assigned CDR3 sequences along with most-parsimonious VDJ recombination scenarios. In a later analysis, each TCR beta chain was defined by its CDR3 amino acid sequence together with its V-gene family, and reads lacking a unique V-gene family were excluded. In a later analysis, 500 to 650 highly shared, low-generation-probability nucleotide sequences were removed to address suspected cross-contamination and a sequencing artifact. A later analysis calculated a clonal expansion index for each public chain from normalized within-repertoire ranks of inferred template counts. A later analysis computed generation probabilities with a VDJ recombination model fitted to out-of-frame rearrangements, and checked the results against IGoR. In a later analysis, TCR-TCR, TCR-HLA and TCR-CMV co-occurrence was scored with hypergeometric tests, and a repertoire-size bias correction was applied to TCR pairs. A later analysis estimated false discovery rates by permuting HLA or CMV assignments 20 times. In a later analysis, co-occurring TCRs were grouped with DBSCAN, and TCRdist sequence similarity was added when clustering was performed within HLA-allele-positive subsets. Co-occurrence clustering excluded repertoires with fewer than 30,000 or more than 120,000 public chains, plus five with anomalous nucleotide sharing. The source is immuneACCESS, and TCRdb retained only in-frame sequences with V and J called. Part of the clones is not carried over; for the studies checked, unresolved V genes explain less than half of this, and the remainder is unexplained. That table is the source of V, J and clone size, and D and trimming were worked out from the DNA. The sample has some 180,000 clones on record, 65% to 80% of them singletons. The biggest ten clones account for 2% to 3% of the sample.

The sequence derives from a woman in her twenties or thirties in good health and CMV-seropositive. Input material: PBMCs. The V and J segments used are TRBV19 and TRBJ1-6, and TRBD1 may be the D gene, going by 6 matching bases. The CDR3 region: CASSIGVGGYSPLHF. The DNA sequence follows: TGTGCCAGTAGTATAGGGGTTGGGGGCTATTCACCCCTCCACTTT.